The clone carrying this T cell receptor beta chain was counted a few times. Its target is unknown. The data derive from a study of T cells in localized non-small cell lung cancer. Study-wide points: Only one tumor region was sequenced, so heterogeneity remains possible. Uninvolved adjacent lung showed the highest T cell clonality, exceeding tumor.

The ends were cut back, 5 bases at V and 0 bases at J, with 16 bases in the middle. Looked up from germline, CDR1 is SGHNT and CDR2 is YENEEA. This CDR3 contains 16 residues. Using immunoSEQ multiplex PCR, the repertoire was profiled, and TCRdb retains in-frame clones only, with some absent. The sample includes about 830 clones, over 20% of them seen just once. The V call is TRBV11-3, the J call TRBJ1-2; D remains unclear. The source was normal lung tissue next to the tumor, collected before any cancer treatment. The clonotype was recovered from a man aged 40 to 69 with stage II lung adenocarcinoma. The CDR3: CASSPLEGGSNYGYTF. CDR3 nucleotides: TGTGCCAGCAGCCCCTTGGAAGGAGGATCTAACTATGGCTACACCTTC.